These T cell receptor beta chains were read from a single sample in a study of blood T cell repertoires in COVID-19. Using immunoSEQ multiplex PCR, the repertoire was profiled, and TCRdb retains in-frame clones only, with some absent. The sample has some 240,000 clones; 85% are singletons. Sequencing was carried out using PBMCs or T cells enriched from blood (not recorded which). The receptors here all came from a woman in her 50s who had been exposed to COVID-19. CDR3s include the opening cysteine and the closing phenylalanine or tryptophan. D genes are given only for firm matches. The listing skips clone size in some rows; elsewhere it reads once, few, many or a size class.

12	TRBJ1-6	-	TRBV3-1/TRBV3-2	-	TGTGCCAGCAGCCGGCAGGATTCACCCCTCCACTTT	CASSRQDSPLHF
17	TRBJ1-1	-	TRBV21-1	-	TGTGCCAGCAGCGGAAGCGGGGTCAGGGTTAGAAACACTGAAGCTTTCTTT	CASSGSGVRVRNTEAFF
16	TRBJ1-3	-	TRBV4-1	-	TGCGCCAGCAGCCAGGTAGTATTGACTTCAGGAAACACCATATATTTT	CASSQVVLTSGNTIYF
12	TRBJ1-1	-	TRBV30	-	TGTGCCTGGAGTGTAGGAGTCACTGAAGCTTTCTTT	CAWSVGVTEAFF
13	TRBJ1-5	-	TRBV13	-	TGTGCCAGCAGCCCCGGGAGAGGTCAGCCCCAGCATTTT	CASSPGRGQPQHF
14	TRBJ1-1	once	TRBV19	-	TGTGCCAGTAGTATCAACAGGCGAAGGACTGAAGCTTTCTTT	CASSINRRRTEAFF
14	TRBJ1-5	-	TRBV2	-	TGTGCCAGCAGTGATCGGAGCGGGTATCAGCCCCAGCATTTT	CASSDRSGYQPQHF
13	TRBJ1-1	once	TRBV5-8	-	TGTGCCAGCAGCTTCGGGAGGAACACTGAAGCTTTCTTT	CASSFGRNTEAFF
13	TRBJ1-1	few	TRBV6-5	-	TGTGCCAGCAGTTATTCCAGAAACACTGAAGCTTTCTTT	CASSYSRNTEAFF
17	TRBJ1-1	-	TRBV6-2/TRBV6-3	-	TGTGCCAGCAGTTACTCCACGTCCATTGGAGGCAAGGCTGAAGCTTTCTTT	CASSYSTSIGGKAEAFF
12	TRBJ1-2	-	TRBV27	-	TGTGCCAGCAGTTTCCTAAACTATGGCTACACCTTC	CASSFLNYGYTF
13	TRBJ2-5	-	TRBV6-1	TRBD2	TGTGCCAGCAGTGAAATTCAAGCGGGGGGCGCGGACTTC	CASSEIQAGGADF
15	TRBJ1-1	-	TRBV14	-	TGTGCCAGCAGCCAAGTAGACGGAAAGGGGGCTGAAGCTTTCTTT	CASSQVDGKGAEAFF
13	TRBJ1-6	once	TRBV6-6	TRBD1	TGTGCCGTCGGACAGGTCGGAAATTCACCCCTCCACTTT	CAVGQVGNSPLHF
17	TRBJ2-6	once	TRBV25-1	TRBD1	TGTGCCAGCAGTGGAGGACAGGACAGCTCTGGGGCCAACGTCCTGACTTTC	CASSGGQDSSGANVLTF
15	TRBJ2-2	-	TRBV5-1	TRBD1	TGCGCCAGCAGCCTGGGACAGGGAAGGGCCGGGGAGCTGTTTTTT	CASSLGQGRAGELFF
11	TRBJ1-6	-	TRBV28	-	TGTGCCAGCAGTAGGGGATCACCCCTCCACTTT	CASSRGSPLHF
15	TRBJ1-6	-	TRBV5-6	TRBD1	TGTGCCAGCAGCTTAGGGACAGGGGGTAATTCACCCCTCCACTTT	CASSLGTGGNSPLHF
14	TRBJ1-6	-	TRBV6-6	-	TGTGCCAGCAGTCCCCAGATAGCGAATTCACCCCTCCACTTT	CASSPQIANSPLHF
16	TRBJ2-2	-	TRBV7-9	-	TGTGCCAGCAGCTCCACAGGTACATGGGACACCGGGGAGCTGTTTTTT	CASSSTGTWDTGELFF
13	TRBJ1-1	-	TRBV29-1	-	TGCAGCGTTGAAACACTAGAGAACACTGAAGCTTTCTTT	CSVETLENTEAFF
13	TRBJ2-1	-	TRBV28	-	TGTGCCAGCAGTTTACCGTCCACTGGTGAGCAGTTCTTC	CASSLPSTGEQFF
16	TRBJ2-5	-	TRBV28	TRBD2	TGTGCCAGCAGAGAATTCCACAGCGGGGGGCAAGAGACCCAGTACTTC	CASREFHSGGQETQYF
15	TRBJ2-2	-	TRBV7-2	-	TGTGCCAGCAGTAGAGGCGGGGGCCCTACCGGGGAGCTGTTTTTT	CASSRGGGPTGELFF
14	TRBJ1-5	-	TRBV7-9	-	TGTGCCAGCAGCTTAGGGGACTCAGATCAGCCCCAGCATTTT	CASSLGDSDQPQHF
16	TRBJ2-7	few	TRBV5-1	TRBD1	TGCGCCAGCAGCTGGGTACCGGGACAGGGGGCGTACGAGCAGTACTTC	CASSWVPGQGAYEQYF
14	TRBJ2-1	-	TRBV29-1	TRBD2	TGCAGCGTTGAGATCCAGCGGGGGCGGTATGAGCAGTTCTTC	CSVEIQRGRYEQFF